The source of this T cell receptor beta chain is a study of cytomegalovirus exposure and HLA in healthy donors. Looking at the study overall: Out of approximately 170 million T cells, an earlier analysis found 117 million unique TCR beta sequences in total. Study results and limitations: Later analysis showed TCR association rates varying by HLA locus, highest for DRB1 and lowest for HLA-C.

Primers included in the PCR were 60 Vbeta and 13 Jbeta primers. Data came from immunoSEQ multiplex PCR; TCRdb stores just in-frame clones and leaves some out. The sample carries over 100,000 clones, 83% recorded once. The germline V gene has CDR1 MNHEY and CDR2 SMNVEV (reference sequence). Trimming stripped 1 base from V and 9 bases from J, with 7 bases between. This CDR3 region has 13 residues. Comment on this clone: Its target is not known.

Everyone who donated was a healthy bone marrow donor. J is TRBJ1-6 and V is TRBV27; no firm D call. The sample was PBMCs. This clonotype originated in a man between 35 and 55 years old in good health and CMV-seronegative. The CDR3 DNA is TGTGCCAGCAGTTTATGGGAGTCTTCACCCCTCCACTTT. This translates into CASSLWESSPLHF.